This is a list of T cell receptor beta chains from one sample in a study of blood T cell repertoires in COVID-19. TCRdb's table, derived via immunoSEQ multiplex PCR, lists solely in-frame clones and lacks some. The sample shows over 50,000 clones, around 87% of them seen only once. The source material was peripheral blood. Receptors originate from a man aged 60 to 69 with acute or convalescent COVID-19. CDR3s include the opening cysteine and the closing phenylalanine or tryptophan. Each record gives: V gene, D gene, clone size, J gene, CDR3 DNA, CDR3 protein. The D gene is left open where the match is weak. The size field is filled for only some rows; it gives once, few, many or a size class.

>TRBV2|-|-|TRBJ1-2
TGTGCCAGCAGTGGAGGCGTAGCTAACTATGGCTACACCTTC
CASSGGVANYGYTF
>TRBV6-1|-|-|TRBJ1-1
TGTGCCAGCAGTGATGCAGGCTTTGAAGCTTTCTTT
CASSDAGFEAFF
>TRBV9|TRBD1|-|TRBJ2-2
TGTGCCAGCAGCGTAGAACAGGGGGACACCGGGGAGCTGTTTTTT
CASSVEQGDTGELFF
>TRBV24-1|TRBD1|-|TRBJ1-6
TGTGCCACCAGTGATTTAGGGACAGGGGGACTTCCCCTCCACTTT
CATSDLGTGGLPLHF
>TRBV7-8|-|-|TRBJ1-5
TGTGCCAGCAGCGTTGACAGAACCGATCAGCCCCAGCATTTT
CASSVDRTDQPQHF
>TRBV30|-|-|TRBJ1-4
TGTGCCTGGAAGGGAATGGGAGAAGAAAAACTGTTTTTT
CAWKGMGEEKLFF
>TRBV3-1/TRBV3-2|TRBD2|-|TRBJ2-1
TGTGCCAGCAGCACCCGGACTAGCGGATACAATGAGCAGTTCTTC
CASSTRTSGYNEQFF
>TRBV29-1|-|-|TRBJ2-1
TGCAGCGTCCAGGACAATGAGCAGTTCTTC
CSVQDNEQFF
>TRBV11-2|-|few|TRBJ1-6
TGTGCCAGCAGCTTAGAAAGGGGACTCTATAATTCACCCCTCCACTTT
CASSLERGLYNSPLHF
>TRBV5-4|-|few|TRBJ1-2
TGTGCCAGCGGGACACCAGGGACCGTATATGGCTACACCTTC
CASGTPGTVYGYTF
>TRBV9|-|-|TRBJ1-2
TGTGCCAGCAGCGTAGGGATGAGGAGGAGTTCTCCGGGAGGCTACACCTTC
CASSVGMRRSSPGGYTF
>TRBV10-3|-|-|TRBJ1-4
TGTGCCATCAGTGAGACTGTGGGGGCGACAGAAAAACTGTTTTTT
CAISETVGATEKLFF
>TRBV7-3|-|-|TRBJ2-2
TGTGCCAGCAGCTTAGTGGACACCGGGACCGGGGAGCTGTTTTTT
CASSLVDTGTGELFF
>TRBV21-1|-|-|TRBJ1-2
TGTGCCAGCAACCAACCCCGACCAGGGGGAGCTTACTATGGCTACACCTTC
CASNQPRPGGAYYGYTF